The rows below give T cell receptor beta chains drawn from one sample of a study of siplizumab effects on memory and regulatory T cells. Only in-frame clones appear in the TCRdb table, and some are missing; sequencing was by immunoSEQ multiplex PCR. The sample has 75,000 to 100,000 clones; about 95% are singletons. Sequenced material: non-Treg CD4+ T cells sorted from blood. Source of these receptors: a human donor in good health. Each CDR3 is given with its conserved first and last residue. D genes are given only for firm matches. The size field is filled for only some rows; it gives once, few, many or a size class.

v_call	clone_size	j_call	d_call	cdr3_nt	cdr3_aa
TRBV6-1	NA	TRBJ2-5	TRBD1	TGTGCCAGCAGCCCCCTAGGGGGCTCAAAGACCCAGTACTTC	CASSPLGGSKTQYF
TRBV18	NA	TRBJ2-1	NA	TGTGCCAGCTCACCCCCGGGAAGGATTGGCGGTGAGCAGTTCTTC	CASSPPGRIGGEQFF
TRBV5-4	NA	TRBJ2-3	NA	TGTGCCAGCAGCTTGGCGGCAGATACGCAGTATTTT	CASSLAADTQYF
TRBV6-1	NA	TRBJ1-5	NA	TGTGCCAGCTTATCGAACAGGGTTCGGGAGCCCCAGCATTTT	CASLSNRVREPQHF
TRBV6-1	NA	TRBJ2-1	TRBD2	TGTGCCAGCAGTGAAAGGCTAGCGGGTGCGGACAATGAGCAGTTCTTC	CASSERLAGADNEQFF
TRBV5-4	once	TRBJ2-3	NA	TGTGCCAGCAGCTTGGACGGGGGCGGCACAGATACGCAGTATTTT	CASSLDGGGTDTQYF
TRBV27	NA	TRBJ2-5	TRBD2	TGTGCCAGCAGTACTCAAGCGGGGCCAAAGGAGACCCAGTACTTC	CASSTQAGPKETQYF
TRBV5-1	NA	TRBJ2-1	NA	TGCGCCAGCAGCTCGGCCGGGACAAGGAACAATGAGCAGTTCTTC	CASSSAGTRNNEQFF
TRBV11-1	NA	TRBJ2-3	NA	TGTGCCAGCAGCCCTAGTGCAGATACGCAGTATTTT	CASSPSADTQYF
TRBV9	once	TRBJ1-1	TRBD1	TGTGCCAGCAGCGTAGACAGGGGTGCGACTGAAGCTTTCTTT	CASSVDRGATEAFF
TRBV30	NA	TRBJ1-1	NA	TGTGCCTGGAGCGCCGACCGCTCCCAGGGTGGGGGTGAAGCTTTCTTT	CAWSADRSQGGGEAFF
TRBV5-1	NA	TRBJ2-1	TRBD2	TGCGCCAGCAGCCTGGGACTAACCAATGAGCAGTTCTTC	CASSLGLTNEQFF
TRBV7-8	NA	TRBJ2-1	TRBD2	TGTGCCAGCAGCTTACACCAAACTAGCGGGAGAGGGAATGAGCAGTTCTTC	CASSLHQTSGRGNEQFF
TRBV7-2	NA	TRBJ2-7	NA	TGTGCCAGCAGCTTAACGTCCTACGAGCAGTACTTC	CASSLTSYEQYF
TRBV18	NA	TRBJ1-4	NA	TGTGCCAGCTCACCCGTGAGGGATGAAAAACTGTTTTTT	CASSPVRDEKLFF
TRBV9	NA	TRBJ1-5	NA	TGTGCCAGCAGCGTAAGTGGACATAGCAATCAGCCCCAGCATTTT	CASSVSGHSNQPQHF
TRBV5-1	once	TRBJ1-4	NA	TGCGCCAGCAGCTATGACAGGTCGGTCGAAAAACTGTTTTTT	CASSYDRSVEKLFF
TRBV2	NA	TRBJ1-1	NA	TGTGCCAGCAACAGGGCACTCGAGGCGTTCTTT	CASNRALEAFF
TRBV2	NA	TRBJ1-1	NA	TGTGCCAGCAGACAAGAGATGAACACTGAAGCTTTCTTT	CASRQEMNTEAFF
TRBV6-1	NA	TRBJ2-7	TRBD1	TGTGCCGGCGGGACAGGTTCAAACGAGCAGTACTTC	CAGGTGSNEQYF
TRBV6-5	few	TRBJ1-3	NA	TGTGCCACTGCAGGGGAGGCTGGAAACACCATATATTTT	CATAGEAGNTIYF
TRBV6-1	NA	TRBJ1-1	NA	TGTGCCAGCAAACGGCAGGCGGGAGCTTTCTTT	CASKRQAGAFF
TRBV5-1	NA	TRBJ1-6	NA	TGCGCCAGCAGCTCCGGGACATTATATAATTCACCCCTCCACTTT	CASSSGTLYNSPLHF
TRBV7-8	NA	TRBJ2-2	TRBD1	TGTGCCAGCAGCTTAGGGCAGGGGGCGGTCAGGACCGGGGAGCTGTTTTTT	CASSLGQGAVRTGELFF
TRBV27	NA	TRBJ2-5	NA	TGTGCCAGCAGTCCGCGACCTGGGGGCCAAGAGACCCAGTACTTC	CASSPRPGGQETQYF
TRBV5-1	NA	TRBJ2-1	TRBD2	TGCGCCAGCAGCCTGGTAAGCGGGAGTTCCTACAATGAGCAGTTCTTC	CASSLVSGSSYNEQFF
TRBV7-3	NA	TRBJ1-1	TRBD1	TGTGCCAGCAGCCAGACAGGGGTACGATCCAACCTCGCTGAAGCTTTCTTT	CASSQTGVRSNLAEAFF
TRBV29-1	NA	TRBJ2-1	NA	TGCAGCGTTGAACAGGGTACGGACAATGAGCAGTTCTTC	CSVEQGTDNEQFF
TRBV18	NA	TRBJ2-3	TRBD1	TGTGCCAGCTCGCAGACAGGGGGAGTAGATACGCAGTATTTT	CASSQTGGVDTQYF
TRBV19	NA	TRBJ2-7	NA	TGTGCCAGTAGTATAATGTGGGCCTACGAGCAGTACTTC	CASSIMWAYEQYF
TRBV30	NA	TRBJ1-2	NA	TGTGCCTGGAGTGCTAGCAGGGACTATGGCTACACCTTC	CAWSASRDYGYTF
TRBV10-1	NA	TRBJ2-3	NA	TGCGCCAGCAGTGAGTCTGATTACCTTTATAGAGATACGCAGTATTTT	CASSESDYLYRDTQYF
TRBV2	NA	TRBJ1-2	TRBD1	TGTGCCAGCAGCCTCCGACAGGGGGCCTTCTTTAACTATGGCTACACCTTC	CASSLRQGAFFNYGYTF
TRBV6-5	NA	TRBJ2-7	NA	TGTGCCAGCAGTCGGGACGGGACCTACGAGCAGTACTTC	CASSRDGTYEQYF
TRBV29-1	NA	TRBJ2-7	NA	TGCAGCGTTGCCGGGACAGGGTTAACTAGCGGGCTAGGCGAGCAGTACTTC	CSVAGTGLTSGLGEQYF
TRBV28	NA	TRBJ2-3	TRBD2	TGTGCCAGCAGCCTAGCGGGGGATACGTCAGATACGCAGTATTTT	CASSLAGDTSDTQYF
TRBV5-1	NA	TRBJ2-1	TRBD2	TGCGCCAGCAGCTTGACTAGCGGGAGTTGGAATGAGCAGTTCTTC	CASSLTSGSWNEQFF
TRBV19	NA	TRBJ2-6	NA	TGTGCCAGTAGGGTTGGGGGGGCCAACGTCCTGACTTTC	CASRVGGANVLTF
TRBV19	NA	TRBJ1-1	NA	TGTGCCAGTAGTATAGATTTATCGGTGAACACTGAAGCTTTCTTT	CASSIDLSVNTEAFF
TRBV14	NA	TRBJ1-1	NA	TGTGCCAGCAGCCAAATCGGGACAACAGTCTACTCCACTGAAGCTTTCTTT	CASSQIGTTVYSTEAFF
TRBV4-2	NA	TRBJ2-7	TRBD2	TGTGCCAGCAGCCAAGCGGCGGGAGCTCACCACGAGCAGTACTTC	CASSQAAGAHHEQYF
TRBV27	NA	TRBJ2-2	NA	TGTGCCAGCAGGGGCAGTGGGACCGGGGAGCTGTTTTTT	CASRGSGTGELFF
TRBV5-1	once	TRBJ2-5	NA	TGCGCCAGCAGCCCAGGACCGGGACTTTCTCAAGAGACCCAGTACTTC	CASSPGPGLSQETQYF
TRBV2	once	TRBJ2-7	NA	TGTGCCAGCAGGGGAGTAGGCATAACCTACGAGCAGTACTTC	CASRGVGITYEQYF
TRBV6-5	NA	TRBJ2-1	TRBD2	TGTGCCAGCAGTGGACTAGCGGGAGGGCCCGATGAGCAGTTCTTC	CASSGLAGGPDEQFF
TRBV28	NA	TRBJ2-2	TRBD2	TGTGCCAGCAGTCCCGGGACTAGCGCCTTCACCGGGGAGCTGTTTTTT	CASSPGTSAFTGELFF
TRBV6-1	NA	TRBJ2-7	TRBD2	TGTGCCACTACTAGCGGGAGGGCACCCTACGAGCAGTACTTC	CATTSGRAPYEQYF
TRBV18	NA	TRBJ2-6	NA	TGTGCCAGCTCACCATCTACGGGTTTCTCTGGGGCCAACGTCCTGACTTTC	CASSPSTGFSGANVLTF
TRBV7-9	NA	TRBJ2-7	TRBD1	TGTGCCAGCAGCCTCCATGGGACAGGGTCCTACGAGCAGTACTTC	CASSLHGTGSYEQYF
TRBV5-4	NA	TRBJ2-7	TRBD2	TGTGCCAGCAGCTTCGGACTAGCGGGAGCCGAGCAGTACTTC	CASSFGLAGAEQYF